The entry that follows covers one TCR beta chain sequence. The data were obtained in a study of cytomegalovirus exposure and HLA in healthy donors. In the PCR, 60 Vbeta and 13 Jbeta primers were used. This table comes from immunoSEQ multiplex PCR, and its TCRdb copy is limited to in-frame clones, with some not included. The repertoire has 85,000 to 100,000 clones, around 81% of them found once; the top ten carry more than 3%. The CDR3 is 16 amino acids. The V gene's germline CDR1 is LNHNV and CDR2 YYDKDF (reference sequence). Germline trimming cut 6 bases from V and 4 bases from J; bases unmatched to any gene: 9.

The material sequenced was PBMCs. The chain is built from TRBV15 and TRBJ2-5; 12 nucleotides agree with TRBD2. This TCR was recovered from a female donor in good health and CMV-seropositive. CDR3 sequence reads: CATRTSGSGKGETQYF. Here the CDR3 DNA reads TGTGCCACCAGGACTAGCGGGAGTGGGAAAGGAGAGACCCAGTACTTC.